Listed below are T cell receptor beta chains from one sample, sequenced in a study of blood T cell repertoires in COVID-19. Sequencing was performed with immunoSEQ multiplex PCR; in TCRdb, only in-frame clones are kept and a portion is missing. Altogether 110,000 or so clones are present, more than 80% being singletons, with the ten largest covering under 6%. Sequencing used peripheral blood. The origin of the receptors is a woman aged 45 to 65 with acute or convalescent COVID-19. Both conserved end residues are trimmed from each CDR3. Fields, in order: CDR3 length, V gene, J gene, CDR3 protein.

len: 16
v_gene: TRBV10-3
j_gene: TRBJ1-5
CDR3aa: AISESRVGGMGNQPQH

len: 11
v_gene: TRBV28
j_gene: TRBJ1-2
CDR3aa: ASSLPGTVGYT

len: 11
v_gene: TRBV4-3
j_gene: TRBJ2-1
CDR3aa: ASSQSGYNEQF

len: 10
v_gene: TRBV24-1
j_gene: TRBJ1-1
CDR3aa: ATSDSESEAF

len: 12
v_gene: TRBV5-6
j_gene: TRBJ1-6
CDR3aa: ASSDRGPRAPLH

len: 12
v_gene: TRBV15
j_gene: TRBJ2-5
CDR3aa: ATSRGSGSETQY

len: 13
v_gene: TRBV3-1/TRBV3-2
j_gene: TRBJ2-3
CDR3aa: ASSQGRYRTDTQY

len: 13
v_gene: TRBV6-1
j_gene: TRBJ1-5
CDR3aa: ASSERRGGNQPQH

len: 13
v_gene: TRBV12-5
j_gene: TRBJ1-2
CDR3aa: ASGFPQGANYGYT

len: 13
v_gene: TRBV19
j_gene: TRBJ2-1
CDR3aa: ARRGLAGGPGEQF

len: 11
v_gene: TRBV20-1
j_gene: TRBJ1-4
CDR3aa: SASWGSGEKLF

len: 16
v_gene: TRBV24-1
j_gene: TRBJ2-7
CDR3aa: ATSDSAGTGPSSYEQY

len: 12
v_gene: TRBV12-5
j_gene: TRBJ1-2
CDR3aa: ASGPLDRDYGYT

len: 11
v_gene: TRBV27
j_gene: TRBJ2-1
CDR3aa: ASSPAGNNEQF

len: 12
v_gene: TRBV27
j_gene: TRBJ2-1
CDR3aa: ASSSRQGQNEQF

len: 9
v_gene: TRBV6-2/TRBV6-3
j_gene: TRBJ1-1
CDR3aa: ASSRGAEAF

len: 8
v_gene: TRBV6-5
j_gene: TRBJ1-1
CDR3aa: ASLWTEAF

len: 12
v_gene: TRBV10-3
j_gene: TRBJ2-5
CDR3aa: AISQSLSGETQY

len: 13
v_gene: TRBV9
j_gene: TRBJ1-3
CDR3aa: ASSPREGSGNTIY

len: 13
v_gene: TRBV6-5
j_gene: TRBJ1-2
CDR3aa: ASSYLEGQDYGYT

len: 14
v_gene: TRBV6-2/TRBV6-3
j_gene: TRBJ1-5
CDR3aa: ASSRLGSLSNQPQH

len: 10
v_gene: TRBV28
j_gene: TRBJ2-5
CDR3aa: ASRTGGETQY

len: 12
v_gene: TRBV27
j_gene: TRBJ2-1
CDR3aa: ASADRDSYNEQF

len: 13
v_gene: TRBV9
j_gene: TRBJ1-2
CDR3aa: ASSVGQGAYYGYT

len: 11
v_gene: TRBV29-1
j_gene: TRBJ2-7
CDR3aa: SVVNGGAYEQY

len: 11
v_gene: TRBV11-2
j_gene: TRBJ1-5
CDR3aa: ASSSLGRQPQH

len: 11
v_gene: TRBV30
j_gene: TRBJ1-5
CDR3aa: AWSSSGHQPQH

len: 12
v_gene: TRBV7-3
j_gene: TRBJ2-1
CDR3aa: ASSVQGAGNEQF

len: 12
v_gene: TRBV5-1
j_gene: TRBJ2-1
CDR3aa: ASATRRTDNEQF

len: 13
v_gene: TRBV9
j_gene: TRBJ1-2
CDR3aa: ASSVDTRGNYGYT

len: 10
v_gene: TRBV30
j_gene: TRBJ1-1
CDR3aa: ARTVMNTEAF

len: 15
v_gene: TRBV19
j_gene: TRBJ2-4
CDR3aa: ASSIDKGRGAKNIQY

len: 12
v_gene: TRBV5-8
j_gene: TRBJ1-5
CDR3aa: ASSLGTGVQPQH

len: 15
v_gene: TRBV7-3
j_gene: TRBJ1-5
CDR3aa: ASSLTYGTGSNQPQH

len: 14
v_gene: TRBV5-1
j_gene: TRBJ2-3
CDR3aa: ASSLVSGLSTDTQY

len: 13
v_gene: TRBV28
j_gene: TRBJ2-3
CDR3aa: ASKFGSGHTDTQY

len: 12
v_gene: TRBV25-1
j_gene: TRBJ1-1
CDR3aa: ASSETGIYTEAF